These T cell receptor beta chains were read from a single sample in a study of T cell repertoires in aging, cancer and after chemotherapy. TCRdb reanalysed the multiplex PCR reads using MiXCR and keeps one entry per CDR3 protein. The sample lists approximately 20,000 distinct CDR3 sequences, 30% to 45% seen once, with 15% to 20% in the top ten. The sequenced sample was blood. These receptors were collected from a human donor with a solid tumor. Both conserved end residues are part of each CDR3. The order of the fields is clone size, V gene, D gene, J gene, CDR3 protein, CDR3 DNA. D genes are given only for firm matches. Rows may omit the clone size; those that give it use once, few, many or a size class.

>.|TRBV20-1|.|TRBJ1-1
CSVKQEVDTEAFF
TGCAGTGTTAAACAGGAGGTCGACACTGAAGCTTTCTTT
>.|TRBV11-2|TRBD1|TRBJ1-2
CASSLAGTGGKGYTF
TGTGCCAGCAGTCTCGCCGGGACAGGGGGTAAGGGCTACACCTTC
>.|TRBV6-2/TRBV6-3|TRBD1|TRBJ1-1
CASWQGATEAFF
TGTGCCAGCTGGCAGGGGGCGACTGAAGCTTTCTTT
>medium-sized|TRBV29-1|.|TRBJ2-1
CSVEAPGRSYNEQFF
TGCAGCGTTGAAGCTCCAGGCAGGTCCTACAATGAGCAGTTCTTC
>.|TRBV5-1|TRBD1|TRBJ1-1
CASSSVQGRGTEAFF
TGCGCCAGCAGCTCAGTACAGGGGAGGGGCACTGAAGCTTTCTTT
>.|TRBV21-1|.|TRBJ1-5
CASVGRWTPSNQPQHF
TGTGCCAGCGTCGGCCGTTGGACGCCTAGCAATCAGCCCCAGCATTTT
>few|TRBV5-6|TRBD2|TRBJ2-1
CASSEVAGGRSYNEQFF
TGTGCCAGCAGCGAAGTAGCGGGAGGCCGCTCCTACAATGAGCAGTTCTTC
>.|TRBV11-2|TRBD2|TRBJ2-3
CASSAPSGSLTDTQYF
TGTGCCAGCAGCGCACCTAGCGGTAGCCTTACAGATACGCAGTATTTT
>.|TRBV6-1|TRBD1|TRBJ2-1
CASSHRGQDNEQFF
TGTGCCAGCAGTCACAGGGGGCAAGACAATGAGCAGTTCTTC
>.|TRBV6-6|TRBD1|TRBJ1-1
CASSYTRGDTEAFF
TGTGCCAGCAGTTACACCAGGGGGGACACTGAAGCTTTCTTT
>.|TRBV5-5|.|TRBJ2-7
CASSLGPGSYEQYF
TGTGCCAGCAGCTTGGGACCGGGCTCCTACGAGCAGTACTTC
>few|TRBV13|TRBD2|TRBJ2-1
CASSVAGLAVNNEQFF
TGTGCCAGCAGCGTGGCGGGACTAGCGGTTAACAATGAGCAGTTCTTC
>few|TRBV19|.|TRBJ1-3
CASRMGAGNTIYF
TGTGCCAGTAGGATGGGAGCTGGAAACACCATATATTTT
>.|TRBV5-6|.|TRBJ2-3
CASSKGAGNTDTQYF
TGTGCCAGCAGCAAAGGGGCAGGGAACACAGATACGCAGTATTTT
>.|TRBV6-6|TRBD1|TRBJ1-3
CASSQAGQTGNTIYF
TGTGCCAGCAGCCAGGCGGGACAGACCGGAAACACCATATATTTT
>.|TRBV19|TRBD1|TRBJ2-7
CASRAFRDSPYEQYF
TGTGCCAGTAGGGCTTTCCGGGACAGCCCCTACGAGCAGTACTTC
>.|TRBV29-1|TRBD2|TRBJ2-2
CSAQGTSGSAGELFF
TGCAGCGCCCAGGGGACTAGCGGGAGCGCCGGGGAGCTGTTTTTT
>few|TRBV6-6|.|TRBJ1-4
CASSYSSATDEKLFF
TGTGCCAGCAGTTACTCGAGCGCTACCGATGAAAAACTGTTTTTT
>medium-sized|TRBV19|.|TRBJ2-2
CACRVYTGELFF
TGTGCCTGCAGGGTATACACCGGGGAGCTGTTTTTT
>few|TRBV13|.|TRBJ1-5
CASSIGGASNQPQHF
TGTGCCAGCAGCATAGGAGGGGCGAGCAATCAGCCCCAGCATTTT